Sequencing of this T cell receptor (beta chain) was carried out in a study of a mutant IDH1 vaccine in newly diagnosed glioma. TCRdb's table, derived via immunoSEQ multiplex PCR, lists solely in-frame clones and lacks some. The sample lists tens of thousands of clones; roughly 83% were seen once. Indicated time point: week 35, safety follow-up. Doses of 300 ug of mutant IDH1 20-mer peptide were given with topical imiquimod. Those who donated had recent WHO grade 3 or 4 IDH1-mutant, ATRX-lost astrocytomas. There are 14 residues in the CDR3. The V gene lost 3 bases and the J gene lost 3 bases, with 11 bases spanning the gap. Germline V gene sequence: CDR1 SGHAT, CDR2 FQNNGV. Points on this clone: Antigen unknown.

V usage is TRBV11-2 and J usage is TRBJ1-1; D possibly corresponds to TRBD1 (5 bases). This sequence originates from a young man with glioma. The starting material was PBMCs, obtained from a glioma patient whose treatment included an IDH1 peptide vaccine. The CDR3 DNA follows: TGTGCCAGCAGCTTCTTCGGGGCGCACACTGAAGCTTTCTTT. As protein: CASSFFGAHTEAFF.